This T cell receptor (beta chain) is from a study of human T cells and chemical hapten exposure (dated by TCRdb to about 2021). About the full investigation: For sensitization, 2% DPC in acetone was applied to an approximately 2 cm by approximately 2 cm area of upper inner arm skin. The libraries were sequenced as a pool, and the TCR yield per sample differed mostly because of small variations in library volumes within the pool. About 30 alopecia patients provided blood for TCR sequencing at one to four time points (pre-sensitization, 2, 6 and 24 weeks). Throughout the study period of 20 to 30 weeks, patients also received therapeutic DPC doses to the scalp every week. The mostly female patient cohort included alopecia areata with under or over 50% scalp involvement, alopecia totalis and alopecia universalis. Patch testing was performed on the upper back with Finn chambers containing 0.01% DPC, and the patch tests were scored after 6 days according to International Contact Dermatitis Research Group standards. The study tracked peripheral blood TCR repertoire changes in vivo during primary and secondary sensitization to the hapten diphenylcyclopropenone (DPC) in alopecia patients. Blood samples were taken from patients before sensitization (week 0) and at 2, 6 and about 24 weeks after DPC sensitization.

This clonotype was seen a few times. The antigen this receptor binds is unknown. No per-base quality is available; no much larger clone lies one base away. Findings and caveats that apply to the study as a whole: After repeated subsampling, changes were observed in the strength of the expansion versus patch-test correlation and in the threshold at which the correlation became significant. Compared with pre-sensitization or healthy control sets, expanded TCRs formed significantly more large CDR3 similarity clusters, which is consistent with antigen-driven responses. The number of TCRs above 1 in 1000 frequency did not change with DPC sensitization; there was no evidence of global repertoire structure alterations. Patch test score correlated positively with the number of PT1 expanded TCRs, reaching significance at thresholds 8, 16 and 32 but not at 4. All patients had alopecia, a presumed autoimmune disease, so their immune response might differ from that of healthy individuals.

The V and J ends are trimmed by 5 bases and 3 bases, leaving 20 bases between them. CDR1 MGHRA and CDR2 YSYEKL are derived from the germline V gene. The CDR3, from cysteine to phenylalanine, totals 16 residues. Only CDR3 DNA is held: 48 bases, read in frame from base 1. Receptor libraries were prepared by RACE. TCRdb shows the sequencer as NextSeq 500. During library preparation, unique molecular identifiers were attached to individual cDNA molecules so that TCRs could be counted in a quantitative, reproducible way. From each blood RNA sample, both TCR alpha and TCR beta chains were sequenced. The authors' analysis ran thus. A median of roughly 98,000 TCRs per sample was observed, with a range of about 23,224 to 690,600. V, J and CDR3 annotation of the TCR reads was carried out using the Decombinator software suite. For the PS versus PT1 abundance plots, all samples were subsampled to the same number of TCRs (28,000). Expanded TCRs were defined as absent before sensitization and observed at least eight times at the 2-week time point. TCRdb redid the processing of the public reads, applying fastp at Q25 and MiXCR, and retained in-frame beta chains. Rows with one shared CDR3 protein collapse into an entry with the most common genes and DNA. These V and J calls originate from TCRdb's pipeline instead of the authors' own analysis. The sample table lists about 110,000 distinct CDR3 sequences, 9% to 9.5% of them with a count of one. The ten most abundant clones make up more than 3% of the sample.

The sample's time point label, decoded: patch test 2, 6 weeks after DPC sensitization. The treatment or condition label of this sample denotes: therapeutic diphenylcyclopropenone sensitization with weekly scalp DPC. At every patch-test visit, the blood draw took place before the patch test was put on. Patients were eligible if aged 18 to 70, diagnosed with alopecia and judged suitable for DPC therapy, and pregnant patients were excluded. Unfractionated whole blood was collected in Tempus Blood RNA tubes, and total RNA was extracted from that blood. Material: whole blood, obtained in connection with sensitization to the hapten diphenylcyclopropenone (DPC). This receptor chain uses TRBV4-1 and TRBJ2-7; the D segment could be TRBD1, given 10 matching bases. The origin of this receptor is a woman aged 40 to 50 with alopecia areata. Some clones in this sample may be carry-over from other donors' samples. The CDR3 here reads CASSAAGGQGNYEQYF. The sequence in DNA is TGCGCCAGCAGCGCAGCGGGGGGACAGGGGAACTACGAGCAGTACTTC.